A single sample is the source of the 15 T cell receptor beta chains below, sequenced in a study of early T cells in non-severe SARS-CoV-2 infection. TCRdb fed the 5' RACE reads into MiXCR, producing one record per CDR3 protein. This table has about 29,000 distinct CDR3 sequences, approximately 4.7% appearing once. Sequencing was done on a sample of whole blood. These TCRs come from an adult who was a healthcare worker with PCR-confirmed SARS-CoV-2 infection or an uninfected control (not recorded which).

This clonotype was counted at least ten times. V and J are TRBV6-2 or TRBV6-3 and TRBJ1-5; TRBD1 matches at 7 bases. Germline lookup yields CDR1 MNHEY and CDR2 SVGEGT. V dropped 6 bases and J dropped 2; count of bases not matched to a gene: 7. This CDR3 has 15 amino acids. CDR3 coding DNA: TGTGCCAGCAGGAAAGGGGGCTCGCGCAATCAGCCCCAGCATTTT. Translating it yields CASRKGGSRNQPQHF.

By sample share, this clonotype is medium-sized. J is TRBJ2-3 and V is TRBV14, with TRBD2 matching 9 bases. The CDR3 contains 14 residues. The germline V gene has CDR1 SGHDN and CDR2 FVKESK. After removal of 6 bases from V and 0 bases from J, the junction contained 1 base not matched to a gene. The CDR3 protein is CASSLAGSTDTQYF. The CDR3 nucleotides are TGTGCCAGCAGTCTAGCGGGAAGCACAGATACGCAGTATTTT. The full variable domain, completed using reference TRBV14 and TRBJ2-3, is EAGVTQFPSHSVIEKGQTVTLRCDPISGHDNLYWYRRVMGKEIKFLLHFVKESKQDESGMPNNRFLAERTGGTYSTLKVQPAELEDSGVYFCASSLAGSTDTQYFGPGTRLTVL.

This clonotype was detected ten times or more. This chain joins TRBV11-2 and TRBJ2-2, with D perhaps TRBD1 (5 bases). Germline V gives CDR1 SGHAT, CDR2 FQNNGV. The V gene lost 1 base and the J gene lost 2 bases, with 14 bases spanning the gap. The CDR3 totals 17 residues. CDR3 sequence: CASSLGWGRDNTGELFF. DNA for the CDR3: TGTGCCAGCAGCTTAGGCTGGGGCAGGGATAACACCGGGGAGCTGTTTTTT.

This clonotype has a count of ten or more. The chain is built from TRBV7-8 and TRBJ1-2, with D hard to call. This CDR3 has 15 residues. Germline V gene data show CDR1 as SGHVS and CDR2 as FQNEAQ. V was pared by 1 base and J by 0 bases, with 9 bases between. The CDR3 loop reads CASSLGLGSNYGYTF. CDR3 bases: TGTGCCAGCAGCTTAGGTCTGGGGTCTAACTATGGCTACACCTTC.

This clonotype came up many times. The chain couples TRBV12-3 or TRBV12-4 to TRBJ2-6; D remains unclear. V was shortened by 5 bases and J by 2 bases, with 10 bases between the two germline ends. This CDR3 is built from 15 residues. CDR3 sequence reads: CASSDGWPGANVLTF. CDR3 bases: TGTGCCAGCAGTGACGGGTGGCCTGGGGCCAACGTCCTGACTTTC.

This clonotype was counted at least ten times. The rearrangement links TRBV6-6 to TRBJ2-5; no firm D call. Germline CDR1 is MNHNY and CDR2 is SVGAGI (reference sequence). The germline V and J ends were trimmed by 0 bases and 5 bases, with 10 bases remaining between them. This CDR3 is built from 14 residues. The CDR3 is CASSYSIIRETQYF. For the CDR3, the DNA is TGTGCCAGCAGTTACTCGATTATTCGGGAGACCCAGTACTTC.

The J gene is TRBJ2-1, the V gene TRBV7-2; 13 nucleotides agree with TRBD2. Germline CDR1 is SGHTA and CDR2 is FQGNSA. V trimming: 6 bases; J trimming: 13 bases; junction bases outside the gene matches: 9. The CDR3 runs 14 residues. CDR3 nucleotide sequence: TGTGCCAGCAGTCGATTAGGACTAGCGGGAGAACAGTTCTTC. Translating it yields CASSRLGLAGEQFF.

There are many counts of this clonotype. The chain uses TRBV3-1 and TRBJ1-1; D is uncertain. Trimming left V 4 bases short and J 4 bases short, with 7 bases between. The CDR3 runs to 12 residues. Germline lookup yields CDR1 LGHDT and CDR2 YNNKEL (reference sequence). CDR3 residues: CASSLAGTEAFF. DNA for the CDR3: TGTGCCAGCAGCCTAGCCGGCACTGAAGCTTTCTTT. The full variable domain, in which reference TRBV3-1 and TRBJ1-1 provide the parts outside the CDR3, is DTAVSQTPKYLVTQMGNDKSIKCEQNLGHDTMYWYKQDSKKFLKIMFSYNNKELIINETVPNRFSPKSPDKAHLNLHINSLELGDSAVYFCASSLAGTEAFFGQGTRLTVV.

V and J are TRBV7-8 and TRBJ2-2; TRBD2 aligns across 7 bases. After removal of 4 bases from V and 0 bases from J, the junction contained 8 bases not matched to a gene. Germline CDR1 is SGHVS and CDR2 is FQNEAQ. This CDR3 is 17 amino acids long. In DNA form, the CDR3 reads TGTGCCAGCAGCTCCGCGGGCGGGGGACCGAACACCGGGGAGCTGTTTTTT. Translated, it gives CASSSAGGGPNTGELFF. Variable domain in full (rest from reference TRBV7-8 and TRBJ2-2): GAGVSQSPRYKVAKRGQDVALRCDPISGHVSLFWYQQALGQGPEFLTYFQNEAQLDKSGLPSDRFFAERPEGSVSTLKIQRTQQEDSAVYLCASSSAGGGPNTGELFFGEGSRLTVL.

This clonotype has ten or more counts. This chain uses TRBV4-2 with TRBJ2-7, with 10 bases aligning to TRBD2. This CDR3 has 14 residues. The J segment lost 3 bases and the V segment lost 1 base, leaving 0 bases of the junction unmatched. Germline V gene lookup returns CDR1 LGHNA and CDR2 YNFKEQ. The CDR3, as DNA: TGTGCCAGCAGCCAAGGACTAGCGGGCTACGAGCAGTACTTC. Residues: CASSQGLAGYEQYF.

This chain connects TRBV2 to TRBJ1-1; no firm D call. The germline V gene has CDR1 SNHLY and CDR2 FYNNEI. Trimming took off 7 bases at V and 4 bases at J, with 7 bases between the two ends. The CDR3 has 11 residues. The CDR3 DNA reads TGTGCCAGCATTGGAGTCACTGAAGCTTTCTTT. Its translation: CASIGVTEAFF.

A few counts support this clonotype. The rearrangement uses TRBV30 and TRBJ2-3, with 12 bases lining up with TRBD2. Trimming cost V 3 bases and J 7 bases; bases outside gene matches: 8. This CDR3 is 15 amino acids long. CDR1 and CDR2 from the germline V gene are GTSNPN and SVGIG (reference sequence). The CDR3 DNA is TGTGCCTGGAGCCGGACTAGCGGGGAGTCAAATACGCAGTATTTT. This encodes CAWSRTSGESNTQYF. The full variable domain, completed using reference TRBV30 and TRBJ2-3, is SQTIHQWPATLVQPVGSPLSLECTVEGTSNPNLYWYRQAAGRGLQLLFYSVGIGQISSEVPQNLSASRPQDRQFILSSKKLLLSDSGFYLCAWSRTSGESNTQYFGPGTRLTVL.

The rearrangement links TRBV5-6 to TRBJ2-3, with D perhaps matching TRBD2 (6 bases). CDR3 size: 15 residues. Deletions cut 1 base from V and 8 bases from J, with 17 bases between. CDR1 and CDR2 from the germline V gene are SGHDT and YYEEEE. CDR3 coding DNA: TGTGCCAGCAGCTTGTTTAGCGGCGCCGCCGGTACGCAGTATTTT. This translates into CASSLFSGAAGTQYF.

There are many counts of this clonotype. The chain recombines TRBV19 with TRBJ2-7, with TRBD2 as a possible D gene (7 bases). Trimming removed 5 bases at V and 6 bases at J, with 17 bases between. The CDR3 runs to 14 residues. Germline lookup yields CDR1 LNHDA and CDR2 SQIVND (reference sequence). The CDR3 reads CASSARGAMGEQYF. In DNA, the CDR3 is TGTGCCAGTAGTGCTCGGGGGGCTATGGGCGAGCAGTACTTC.

This clonotype appeared a few times. The chain links TRBV7-9 to TRBJ2-2; D is ambiguous. The V gene lost 1 base and the J gene lost 3 bases, with 9 bases spanning the gap. The CDR3 is 15 amino acids. CDR1 SEHNR and CDR2 FQNEAQ come from the germline V gene (reference sequence). Here the CDR3 reads CASSLGDLHTGELFF. As DNA, the CDR3 is TGTGCCAGCAGCTTAGGAGACCTACACACCGGGGAGCTGTTTTTT.